The 21 T cell receptor beta chains in this list originate from one sample, sequenced in a study of blood T cell repertoires in COVID-19. The data were produced by immunoSEQ multiplex PCR, yet TCRdb's version contains in-frame clones alone and is incomplete. The sample carries about 270,000 clones, approximately 90% recorded once. The sequencing input was PBMCs or T cells enriched from blood (not recorded which). These TCRs come from a middle-aged man who had been exposed to COVID-19.

DNA for the CDR3: TGTGCCAGCAGCCGGGAGGGGCGAGCCCAGCATTTT. This sequence encodes CASSREGRAQHF. The V gene is TRBV5-6, the J gene TRBJ1-5; D might be TRBD1 (5 bases). CDR3 length: 12 amino acids. V lost 4 bases, J lost 11 bases, and 13 bases lay in between. Germline CDR1 and CDR2: SGHDT and YYEEEE.

The chain couples TRBV5-4 to TRBJ1-3; D is possibly TRBD1 (5 bases). The CDR3 totals 15 residues. Germline CDR1 is SGHNT and CDR2 is YYREEE (reference sequence). V lost 0 bases, J lost 5 bases, and 12 bases lay in between. CDR3 DNA sequence: TGTGCCAGCAGCTTGGCCGGCAGGGAAAGAAACACCATATATTTT. Encoded protein: CASSLAGRERNTIYF.

The chain recombines TRBV10-3 with TRBJ2-5, with 11 bases fitting TRBD2. The germline V gene encodes CDR1 ENHRY and CDR2 SYGVKD. The CDR3 runs 15 residues. The V and J ends lost 6 bases and 2 bases, in that order; junction bases with no gene match: 5. The CDR3 DNA follows: TGTGCCATCAGGCAAGGGACTAGCGGACAAGAGACCCAGTACTTC. Amino acid sequence: CAIRQGTSGQETQYF.

The genes are TRBV7-2 and TRBJ2-7, with unresolved D. Germline CDR1 reads SGHTA; CDR2 reads FQGNSA. V lost 1 base to trimming and J lost 6 bases, with 13 bases between them. The CDR3 covers 14 residues. CDR3 bases: TGTGCCAGCAGCTTAGGCCAGGATCTCGGCGAGCAGTACTTC. Protein sequence: CASSLGQDLGEQYF.

The rearrangement joins TRBV7-3 to TRBJ2-2; 8 positions agree with TRBD2. Germline V CDR1 and CDR2: SGHTA, FQGTGA. This CDR3 spans 18 amino acids. Trimming removed 1 base from V and 0 bases from J; junction bases left unmatched: 7. Here the CDR3 reads CASSLNPWTSSNTGELFF. The CDR3 nucleotides are TGTGCCAGCAGCTTAAACCCCTGGACTAGCTCGAACACCGGGGAGCTGTTTTTT.

As to this clone: One end of the junction does not line up with germline, which may come from a read error. The chain couples TRBV10-1 to TRBJ2-5; 11 bases fit TRBD2. CDR1 and CDR2 from the germline V gene are WNHNN and SYGVQD (reference sequence). The CDR3 spans 13 residues. This chain's CDR3 is CASSVLAGEAQYF. The CDR3 DNA follows: TGCGCCAGCAGTGTACTAGCGGGAGAGGCCCAGTACTTC.

V is TRBV9 and J is TRBJ1-4; D ambiguous. Germline CDR1 is SGDLS and CDR2 is YYNGEE. The ends were cut back, 4 bases at V and 8 bases at J, with 18 bases in the middle. The CDR3 has 15 amino acids. CDR3 amino acids: CASSPDYLWGEKLFF. The CDR3 nucleotides are TGTGCCAGCAGCCCCGACTACTTATGGGGAGAAAAACTGTTTTTT.

The CDR3 sequence is CASSLRGGTNEKLFF. The DNA of the CDR3 is TGTGCCAGCAGCCTAAGGGGGGGAACTAATGAAAAACTGTTTTTT. The chain joins TRBV5-4 to TRBJ1-4; maybe TRBD1 (6 bases). V was shortened by 4 bases and J by 1 base, with 11 bases between the two germline ends. The CDR3 sequence is 15 residues long. CDR1 SGHNT and CDR2 YYREEE come from the germline V gene (reference sequence).

As regards this clone: This sample includes further DNA sequences coding for the same CDR3. The chain joins TRBV2 to TRBJ1-1, with 7 nucleotides matching TRBD1. The CDR3 covers 13 residues. Germline CDR1 reads SNHLY; CDR2 reads FYNNEI. V gave up 7 bases and J gave up 1 base; unmatched junction bases: 3. CDR3 amino acids: CASTQGENTEAFF. In DNA, the CDR3 is TGTGCCAGCACTCAGGGGGAGAACACTGAAGCTTTCTTT. The whole variable domain, filled in from reference TRBV2 and TRBJ1-1, reads EPEVTQTPSHQVTQMGQEVILRCVPISNHLYFYWYRQILGQKVEFLVSFYNNEISEKSEIFDDQFSVERPDGSNFTLKIRSTKLEDSAMYFCASTQGENTEAFFGQGTRLTVV.

The chain recombines TRBV18 with TRBJ1-1; tentatively, D is TRBD1 (5 bases). V was cut by 6 bases and J by 7 bases, with 15 bases left in between. The CDR3 totals 13 residues. Germline CDR1 reads KGHSH; CDR2 reads LQKENI. The CDR3 region is CASSQQGIDEAFF. Written as DNA, the CDR3 is TGTGCCAGCTCCCAGCAGGGCATAGATGAAGCTTTCTTT.

The CDR3 DNA follows: TGTGCCAGCTCTGCCCCCAGGTACCGCACTGAAGCTTTCTTT. It specifies CASSAPRYRTEAFF. The chain has TRBV28 and TRBJ1-1; no firm D call. Trimming took off 8 bases at V and 4 bases at J, with 17 bases between the two ends. CDR1 MDHEN and CDR2 SYDVKM come from the germline V gene. There are 14 residues in the CDR3.

This clone was recorded once. The rearrangement joins TRBV2 to TRBJ2-3; 9 bases agree with TRBD1. The CDR3 is 14 amino acids. In germline, CDR1 is SNHLY, CDR2 FYNNEI. Trimming took 7 bases from V and 8 from J; bases not matched to a gene: 10. For the CDR3, the DNA is TGTGCCAGCACCCTTTCGGACAGGGGTGGTACGCAGTATTTT. It is translated as CASTLSDRGGTQYF.

CDR3 protein: CASSLLLETQYF. As DNA, the CDR3 is TGTGCCAGCAGTTTACTCCTAGAGACCCAGTACTTC. The chain is built from TRBV28 and TRBJ2-5; D unresolved. CDR3 length equals 12 residues. The ends were cut back, 2 bases at V and 4 bases at J, with 5 bases in the middle. From germline, CDR1 is MDHEN and CDR2 SYDVKM.

The chain is built from TRBV21-1 and TRBJ2-1; whether TRBD2, the table's D call, matches the DNA was not checked. TRBV21-1 is tagged as a pseudogene. CDR3 length: 18 amino acids. CDR3 residues: CASSKVPSERERSNEQFF. The CDR3 nucleotides read TGTGCCAGCAGCAAAGTGCCCTCGGAGCGGGAGAGGAGCAATGAGCAGTTCTTC.

The J gene is TRBJ2-5, the V gene TRBV4-3, with TRBD1 matching over 10 bases. CDR1 is LGHNA, CDR2 YSLEER, per germline. This CDR3 is built from 14 residues. The V segment lost 4 bases and the J segment 5 bases; nucleotides outside the gene matches: 4. In DNA form, the CDR3 reads TGCGCCAGCAGCCTGACAGGGGGCGGTGAGACCCAGTACTTC. It is translated as CASSLTGGGETQYF.

CDR3 region: CAIRPGQDQIATNEKLFF. CDR3 DNA sequence: TGTGCCATCAGACCGGGACAGGACCAGATTGCAACTAATGAAAAACTGTTTTTT. The rearrangement joins TRBV10-3 to TRBJ1-4, with 8 positions matching TRBD1. In germline, CDR1 is ENHRY, CDR2 SYGVKD. The CDR3 contains 18 residues. V was clipped by 6 bases and J by 0 bases; unmatched bases: 12.

J is TRBJ1-3 and V is TRBV3-1 (or the pseudogene TRBV3-2); 7 bases agree with TRBD1. Per the germline V gene, CDR1 is LGHDT and CDR2 is YNNKEL (reference sequence). The junction had 4 bases not matched to a gene; V was cut back by 2 bases and J by 3 bases. This CDR3 spans 15 amino acids. This CDR3 reads CASSQTGELGNTIYF. For the CDR3, the DNA is TGTGCCAGCAGCCAAACAGGGGAACTTGGAAACACCATATATTTT.

This rearrangement joins TRBV14 to TRBJ1-1; D unresolved. The CDR3 is 14 residues long. V was trimmed by 0 bases and J by 5 bases, leaving 10 bases between them. Germline values: CDR1 SGHDN, CDR2 FVKESK. The chain's CDR3 is CASSQEVGSTEAFF. Written as DNA, the CDR3 is TGTGCCAGCAGCCAAGAAGTAGGGAGTACTGAAGCTTTCTTT.

The chain carries TRBV9 and TRBJ1-2; 7 bases agree with TRBD1. With 3 bases clipped from V and 6 bases from J, the junction kept 14 bases outside the gene matches. Per the germline V gene, CDR1 is SGDLS and CDR2 is YYNGEE. The CDR3 extends over 16 amino acids. CDR3 loop: CASSGTPQGIGNGYTF. In nucleotides, the CDR3 is TGTGCCAGCAGCGGTACTCCACAGGGGATAGGGAATGGCTACACCTTC.

The rearrangement joins TRBV2 to TRBJ2-5; D remains unclear. V was pared by 6 bases and J by 4 bases, with 15 bases between. Germline CDR1 and CDR2: SNHLY and FYNNEI. This CDR3 comprises 14 residues. CDR3 in amino acids: CASRVEIFSETQYF. In nucleotides, the CDR3 is TGTGCCAGCAGGGTGGAGATTTTCTCAGAGACCCAGTACTTC.

The V and J genes are TRBV5-1 and TRBJ1-4, with 7 bases matching TRBD1. Trimming removed 0 bases from V and 4 bases from J; junction bases left unmatched: 6. Germline V lookup: CDR1 SGHRS, CDR2 YFSETQ. The CDR3 spans 16 residues. Here the CDR3 reads CASSLETGRINEKLFF. CDR3 DNA sequence: TGCGCCAGCAGCTTGGAGACAGGGAGAATTAATGAAAAACTGTTTTTT.